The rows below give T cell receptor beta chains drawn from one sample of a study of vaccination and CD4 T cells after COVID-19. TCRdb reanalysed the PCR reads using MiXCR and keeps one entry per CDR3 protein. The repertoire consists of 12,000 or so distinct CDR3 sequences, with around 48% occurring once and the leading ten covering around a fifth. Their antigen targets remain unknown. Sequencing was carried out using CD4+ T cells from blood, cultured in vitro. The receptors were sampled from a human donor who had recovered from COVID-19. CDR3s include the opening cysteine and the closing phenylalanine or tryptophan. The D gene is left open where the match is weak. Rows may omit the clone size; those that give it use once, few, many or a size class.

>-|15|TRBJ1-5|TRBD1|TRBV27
CASSTGVTGDQPQHF
TGTGCCAGCAGTACCGGGGTGACAGGGGATCAGCCCCAGCATTTT
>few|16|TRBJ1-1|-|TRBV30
CAWSPNHLTANTEAFF
TGTGCCTGGAGTCCAAATCACCTGACAGCAAACACTGAAGCTTTCTTT
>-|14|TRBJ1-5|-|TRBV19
CATAQGWEGQPQHF
TGTGCCACCGCACAGGGCTGGGAGGGACAGCCCCAGCATTTT
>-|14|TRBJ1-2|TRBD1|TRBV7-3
CASSSGQGDYGYTF
TGTGCCAGCAGCTCCGGACAGGGGGACTATGGCTACACCTTC
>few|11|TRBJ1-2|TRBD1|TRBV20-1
CSPTGDAGYTF
TGCAGTCCGACAGGGGATGCTGGCTACACCTTC
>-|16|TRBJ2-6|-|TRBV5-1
CASSLDQSSGANVLTF
TGCGCCAGCAGCTTGGACCAGAGCTCTGGGGCCAACGTCCTGACTTTC
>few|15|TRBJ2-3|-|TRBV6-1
CASKKQVPSTDTQYF
TGTGCCAGCAAAAAACAAGTCCCTAGCACAGATACGCAGTATTTT
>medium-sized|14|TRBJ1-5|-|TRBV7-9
CASSLSTGDQPQHF
TGTGCCAGCAGCTTATCGACGGGAGATCAGCCCCAGCATTTT
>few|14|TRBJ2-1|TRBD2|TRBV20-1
CSARGLAGYNEQFF
TGCAGTGCTAGAGGACTAGCGGGCTACAATGAGCAGTTCTTC
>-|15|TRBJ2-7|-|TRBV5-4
CASSLAGGSSYEQYF
TGTGCCAGCAGCTTGGCAGGGGGGAGCTCCTACGAGCAGTACTTC
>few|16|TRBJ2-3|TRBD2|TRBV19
CASSPLAGEGTDTQYF
TGTGCCAGTAGTCCTCTAGCGGGAGAGGGCACAGATACGCAGTATTTT
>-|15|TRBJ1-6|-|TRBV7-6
CASSSRLGGNSPLHF
TGTGCCAGCAGCTCCCGGCTAGGGGGTAATTCACCCCTCCACTTT
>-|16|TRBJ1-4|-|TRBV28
CASSSAAGEGNEKLFF
TGTGCCAGCAGTTCGGCGGCGGGGGAGGGTAATGAAAAACTGTTTTTT
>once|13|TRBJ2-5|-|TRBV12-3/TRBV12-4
CASREQGSETQYF
TGTGCCAGCAGGGAGCAGGGGAGCGAGACCCAGTACTTC
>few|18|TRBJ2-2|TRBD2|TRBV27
CATVGGAGGPGYTGELFF
TGTGCCACGGTGGGAGGAGCGGGAGGGCCTGGGTACACCGGGGAGCTGTTTTTT
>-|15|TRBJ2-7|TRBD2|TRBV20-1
CSARDFSGGSYEQYF
TGCAGTGCTAGAGACTTTAGCGGGGGATCCTACGAGCAGTACTTC